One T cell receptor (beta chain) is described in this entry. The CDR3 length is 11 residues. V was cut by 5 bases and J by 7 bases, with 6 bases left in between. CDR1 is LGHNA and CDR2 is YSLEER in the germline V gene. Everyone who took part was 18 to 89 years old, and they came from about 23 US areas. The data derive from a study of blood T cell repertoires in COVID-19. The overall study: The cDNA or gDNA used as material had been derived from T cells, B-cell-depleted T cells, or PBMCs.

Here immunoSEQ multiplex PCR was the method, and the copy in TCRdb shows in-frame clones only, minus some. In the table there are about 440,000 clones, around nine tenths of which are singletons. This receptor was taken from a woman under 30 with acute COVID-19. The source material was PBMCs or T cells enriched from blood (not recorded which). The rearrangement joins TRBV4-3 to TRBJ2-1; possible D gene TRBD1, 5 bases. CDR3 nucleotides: TGCGCCAGCAGCAACAGGAATGAGCAGTTCTTC. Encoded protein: CASSNRNEQFF.